This T cell receptor (beta chain) derives from a study of cytomegalovirus exposure and HLA in healthy donors (dated by TCRdb to the late 2010s). Study-level background: According to a later analysis, the 120 or so validation repertoires were produced on the same platform as the approximately 610 repertoires of the first cohort. The aim of the study was to test whether cataloging public T cell receptors could identify signatures of past pathogen exposure. A separate validation cohort of 90 to 150 different subjects was used in addition to the approximately 640-subject first cohort. To predict cytomegalovirus infection status, the study combined high-throughput TCR immunosequencing, statistical association of individual TCRs with disease status, and machine learning.

Donors formed part of the validation cohort, which comprised over a hundred subjects and was distinct from the first cohort of several hundred subjects. Of note for this clone: The antigen it recognizes is unknown. No much larger clonotype is one base removed from it; base qualities were not supplied.

From cysteine to phenylalanine, the CDR3 is 14 amino acids long. Just CDR3 DNA is preserved here, 42 bases in frame from base 1. The germline V gene provides CDR1 LGHNT and CDR2 FRNRAP. Trimming costs V 0 bases and J 6 bases, and their ends lie 8 bases apart. The investigation overall reported the following: The classifier was reported to diagnose cytomegalovirus status with high specificity and sensitivity in both the original cohort and the validation cohort. While some public TCRs were present in many individuals, most TCR sequences turned up only very rarely across donors. Of the cluster scores, roughly 95% were above 0 in a later analysis, which found that TCRs clustered in the first cohort also tended to co-occur in the 130 or so validation repertoires. It was suggested by the authors that the approach could potentially be generalized to other disease states and immunological phenotypes. In vitro tests confirmed that a few of the cytomegalovirus-associated TCR beta chains recognize cytomegalovirus antigens. All 120 or so repertoires were used to score co-occurrence in the validation cohort in a later analysis, because that analysis had no HLA typing for the cohort. In the study, 150 to 200 TCR beta chains were listed as associated with cytomegalovirus.

The library was produced with the immunoSEQ multiplex PCR assay. In the authors' own workflow: To diagnose cytomegalovirus status from the catalog of TCR beta chain sequences, a statistical classification framework was built. This immuneACCESS table, as held by TCRdb, lists in-frame sequences with V and J called but not all clones. Of the missing ones, under half trace to an unresolved V gene in checked studies; the others have no known cause. V, J and clone size derive from that table, while D and trimming were established from the DNA sequence. Here the sample has 50,000 to 65,000 clones; 95% to 97% occur a single time. In total, the top ten clones hold under 1.5% of the sample.

In this chain, TRBV12-5 is recombined with TRBJ2-2, with the D segment identity uncertain. The sample consisted of PBMCs. The receptor was derived from a woman younger than 35 in good health and CMV-seronegative. In nucleotides, the sequence is TGTGCTAGTGGTTTGGTACCGTGGCCCGGGGAGCTGTTTTTT. It translates as CASGLVPWPGELFF.